The source of this T cell receptor beta chain is a study of cytomegalovirus exposure and HLA in healthy donors. Findings and caveats of the study: In a later analysis, first-cohort TCR clusters were found to tend to co-occur in the 120 or so validation repertoires.

Concerning this clone: Its target is unknown.

Sequencing was performed with immunoSEQ multiplex PCR; in TCRdb, only in-frame clones are kept and a portion is missing. In the table there are 200,000 to 300,000 clones, around 90% of which are singletons. Germline V gives CDR1 MDHEN, CDR2 SYDVKM. J was trimmed by 6 bases and V by 4 bases; bases with no gene match: 11. This CDR3 is built from 15 residues. This sequence was found in a woman aged 25 to 39 in good health and CMV-seronegative. Sequences were obtained from PBMCs. This sequence joins TRBV28 and TRBJ2-7; 8 nucleotides align to TRBD1. Here the CDR3 reads CASSSRGTGSPEQYF. CDR3 nucleotides: TGTGCCAGCAGTTCCCGCGGGACAGGTTCACCCGAGCAGTACTTC.